The 25 T cell receptor beta chains reported below all come from one sample, sequenced in a study of blood T cell repertoires in COVID-19. TCRdb keeps only in-frame clones here, not all; method: immunoSEQ multiplex PCR. The sample includes fewer than 250,000 clones, roughly 91% of them seen just once. Input material: peripheral blood. These receptors were collected from a human donor in a cohort sampled during active COVID-19.

The chain recombines TRBV19 with TRBJ1-2; TRBD1 might be the D (5 bases). CDR3 length equals 14 residues. Trimming shortened V by 0 bases and J by 3 bases, and 8 bases separated the two germline ends. Germline values: CDR1 LNHDA, CDR2 SQIVND (reference sequence). CDR3 protein: CASSIDARDYGYTF. DNA of the CDR3: TGTGCCAGTAGTATAGACGCCAGGGACTATGGCTACACCTTC.

The genes are TRBV6-5 and TRBJ2-1, with TRBD2 matching 11 bases. Germline CDR1 and CDR2: MNHEY and SVGAGI. CDR3 length: 15 amino acids. V lost 5 bases to trimming and J lost 9 bases; unmatched junction nucleotides: 9. The CDR3 DNA reads as TGTGCCAGCAGTCGACTAGCGGGGCCTCGGGGTGAGCAGTTCTTC. Its protein product is CASSRLAGPRGEQFF.

This chain uses TRBV7-9 with TRBJ1-6; D is ambiguous. The germline V gene encodes CDR1 SEHNR and CDR2 FQNEAQ (reference sequence). The V end was cut by 5 bases, the J end by 10 bases, with 18 bases between. CDR3 length: 15 amino acids. The CDR3 loop is CASSKKDPTNSPLHF. The CDR3 bases are TGTGCCAGCAGCAAAAAGGATCCGACTAACTCACCCCTCCACTTT.

V usage is TRBV18 and J usage is TRBJ2-1; 9 nucleotides agree with TRBD2. Germline assignment: CDR1 KGHSH and CDR2 LQKENI. CDR3 length: 17 residues. Trimming took 3 bases from V and 5 from J; bases not matched to a gene: 11. This chain's CDR3 is CASSPYLRREGDNEQFF. DNA of the CDR3: TGTGCCAGCTCACCGTACCTTAGGCGGGAGGGAGACAATGAGCAGTTCTTC.

The chain links TRBV5-1 to TRBJ2-7; TRBD1 is a possible D gene (5 bases). This CDR3 is 12 amino acids long. V dropped 4 bases and J dropped 4 bases, with 9 bases sitting between them. Germline loops: CDR1 SGHRS, CDR2 YFSETQ. The CDR3 DNA reads as TGCGCCAGCAGCAGCGACAGATACGAGCAGTACTTC. The encoded protein is CASSSDRYEQYF.

This chain joins TRBV15 and TRBJ1-2; D is undetermined. The germline V and J ends were trimmed by 4 bases and 3 bases, with 15 bases remaining between them. This CDR3 region has 15 residues. The germline V gene has CDR1 LNHNV and CDR2 YYDKDF (reference sequence). The CDR3 loop is CATSTQRGYDYGYTF. The CDR3 DNA follows: TGTGCCACCAGCACCCAAAGAGGGTACGACTATGGCTACACCTTC. The full variable domain, its missing parts supplied by reference TRBV15 and TRBJ1-2, is DAMVIQNPRYQVTQFGKPVTLSCSQTLNHNVMYWYQQKSSQAPKLLFHYYDKDFNNEADTPDNFQSRRPNTSFCFLDIRSPGLGDTAMYLCATSTQRGYDYGYTFGSGTRLTVV.

This clone has only a few counts. The rearrangement links TRBV7-9 to TRBJ1-2; D is ambiguous. The CDR3 runs 14 residues. Looked up from germline, CDR1 is SEHNR and CDR2 is FQNEAQ (reference sequence). Trimming stripped 2 bases from V and 1 base from J, with 8 bases between. CDR3 sequence (DNA): TGTGCCAGCAGCTTACCTCCTTATAACTATGGCTACACCTTC. Its translation: CASSLPPYNYGYTF. The full variable domain, completed using reference TRBV7-9 and TRBJ1-2, is DTGVSQNPRHKITKRGQNVTFRCDPISEHNRLYWYRQTLGQGPEFLTYFQNEAQLEKSRLLSDRFSAERPKGSFSTLEIQRTEQGDSAMYLCASSLPPYNYGYTFGSGTRLTVV.

J is TRBJ2-5 and V is TRBV27, with TRBD1 as a possible D gene (6 bases). The CDR3 spans 14 residues. Germline assignment: CDR1 MNHEY and CDR2 SMNVEV (reference sequence). With 2 bases removed from V and 2 bases from J, the gap between germline ends came to 9 bases. DNA for the CDR3: TGTGCCAGCAGTTTAGTGGACAGACAAGAGACCCAGTACTTC. It translates to CASSLVDRQETQYF.

In this sample, this clone turned up once. This chain joins TRBV9 and TRBJ2-2; the D gene is possibly TRBD1 (5 bases). The ends were cut back, 0 bases at V and 3 bases at J, with 9 bases in the middle. Germline assignment: CDR1 SGDLS and CDR2 YYNGEE. The CDR3 length is 15 residues. CDR3 amino acids: CASSVGSGYTGELFF. Here the CDR3 DNA reads TGTGCCAGCAGCGTAGGGTCAGGGTACACCGGGGAGCTGTTTTTT.

The chain has TRBV6-6 and TRBJ2-2; 7 bases align to TRBD1. Germline assignment: CDR1 MNHNY and CDR2 SVGAGI (reference sequence). The CDR3 runs to 14 residues. V gave up 7 bases and J gave up 1 base; unmatched junction bases: 3. In DNA form, the CDR3 reads TGTGCCAGCATTGACAGGGAGAACACCGGGGAGCTGTTTTTT. Protein sequence: CASIDRENTGELFF.

The chain uses TRBV3-1 (or the pseudogene TRBV3-2) and TRBJ2-1, with 11 bases matching TRBD2. The CDR3 has 17 residues. V trimming: 5 bases; J trimming: 3 bases; junction bases outside the gene matches: 9. Germline V gene lookup returns CDR1 LGHDT and CDR2 YNNKEL (reference sequence). CDR3 nucleotides: TGTGCCAGCAGCTCCCATAGCGGGGGGGTTATCTACAATGAGCAGTTCTTC. Translating gives CASSSHSGGVIYNEQFF.

The rearrangement links TRBV23-1 to TRBJ2-2, with D perhaps TRBD2 (6 bases). TRBV23-1 is marked as an open reading frame, function uncertain. The CDR3 extends over 17 amino acids. V was cut by 4 bases and J by 3 bases, with 18 bases left in between. Written as DNA, the CDR3 is TGCGCCAGCAGTCTTCAGGGATCCGGGAGCGACACCGGGGAGCTGTTTTTT. It translates to CASSLQGSGSDTGELFF.

The chain carries TRBV18 and TRBJ1-5, with 7 bases aligning to TRBD1. V dropped 3 bases and J dropped 2; count of bases not matched to a gene: 4. The germline gives CDR1 KGHSH, CDR2 LQKENI. The CDR3 has 15 residues. The CDR3 DNA reads as TGTGCCAGCTCACCTTCAGGGGGTGGCAATCAGCCCCAGCATTTT. Translating gives CASSPSGGGNQPQHF.

The V gene is TRBV7-8, the J gene TRBJ1-4, with unresolved D. The CDR3 length is 14 residues. Trimming removed 3 bases at V and 8 bases at J, with 13 bases between. In germline, CDR1 is SGHVS, CDR2 FQNEAQ. The CDR3 region is CASSFGTVGEKLFF. The CDR3 DNA reads as TGTGCCAGCAGCTTTGGCACAGTAGGAGAAAAACTGTTTTTT. Combining the CDR3 with reference TRBV7-8 and TRBJ1-4 gives the whole variable domain GAGVSQSPRYKVAKRGQDVALRCDPISGHVSLFWYQQALGQGPEFLTYFQNEAQLDKSGLPSDRFFAERPEGSVSTLKIQRTQQEDSAVYLCASSFGTVGEKLFFGSGTQLSVL.

The rearrangement links TRBV6-5 to TRBJ2-3, with TRBD2 matching 7 bases. V lost 7 bases to trimming and J lost 1 base; unmatched junction nucleotides: 8. Germline V gives CDR1 MNHEY, CDR2 SVGAGI. The CDR3 runs 15 residues. CDR3 coding DNA: TGTGCCAGCATCCGAAGGGCGGGGGGCACAGATACGCAGTATTTT. Translating it yields CASIRRAGGTDTQYF.

The chain joins TRBV5-1 to TRBJ1-1, with D perhaps TRBD1 (5 bases). Germline CDR1 and CDR2: SGHRS and YFSETQ. Trimming stripped 7 bases from V and 0 bases from J, with 13 bases between. CDR3 size: 14 residues. Written as DNA, the CDR3 is TGCGCCAGCGTAGGGTCAGGGATGAACACTGAAGCTTTCTTT. Its protein is CASVGSGMNTEAFF.

The V call is TRBV28, the J call TRBJ1-5; D is uncertain. Germline-derived CDR1 and CDR2 are MDHEN and SYDVKM. The CDR3 contains 11 residues. The V gene lost 5 bases and the J gene lost 9 bases, with 8 bases spanning the gap. For the CDR3, the DNA is TGTGCCAGCAGTCCTTCGGTGCCCCAGCATTTT. As protein: CASSPSVPQHF.

The gene calls are TRBV3-1 (or the pseudogene TRBV3-2) and TRBJ2-7, with D perhaps TRBD2 (5 bases). Germline assignment: CDR1 LGHDT and CDR2 YNNKEL (reference sequence). The CDR3 is 14 residues long. The V end was cut by 4 bases, the J end by 0 bases, with 10 bases between. The CDR3, as DNA: TGTGCCAGCAGCCTCGGAGGAGGCTCCTACGAGCAGTACTTC. It specifies CASSLGGGSYEQYF.

The chain carries TRBV7-9 and TRBJ1-1; 8 bases map to TRBD1. Trimming at V came to 0 bases and at J to 10 bases, leaving 4 bases not matched to a gene. Germline lookup yields CDR1 SEHNR and CDR2 FQNEAQ (reference sequence). CDR3 length: 13 residues. The CDR3 spells CASSLAQGAPAFF. DNA of the CDR3: TGTGCCAGCAGCTTAGCCCAGGGGGCCCCAGCTTTCTTT. The variable domain in full, with the rest retrieved from reference TRBV7-9 and TRBJ1-1, is DTGVSQNPRHKITKRGQNVTFRCDPISEHNRLYWYRQTLGQGPEFLTYFQNEAQLEKSRLLSDRFSAERPKGSFSTLEIQRTEQGDSAMYLCASSLAQGAPAFFGQGTRLTVV.

This clone appeared a few times. This chain's CDR3 is CASSFRDRVAGELFF. CDR3 nucleotides: TGTGCCAGCAGCTTCCGGGACAGGGTAGCCGGGGAGCTGTTTTTT. The V call is TRBV5-6, the J call TRBJ2-2; the match to TRBD1 covers 9 bases. Germline trimming cut 2 bases from V and 6 bases from J; bases unmatched to any gene: 5. This CDR3 comprises 15 residues. CDR1 and CDR2 (germline): SGHDT, YYEEEE.

The rearrangement joins TRBV27 to TRBJ2-2; TRBD2 matches at 9 bases. Unmatched junction bases numbered 4, after V lost 2 bases and J lost 6 bases. The germline V gene encodes CDR1 MNHEY and CDR2 SMNVEV (reference sequence). CDR3 length: 15 residues. In DNA form, the CDR3 reads TGTGCCAGCAGTTTAGTGGCGGGAGGGGCCGGGGAGCTGTTTTTT. Amino acids: CASSLVAGGAGELFF.

The chain links TRBV3-1 (or the pseudogene TRBV3-2) to TRBJ1-2, with D possibly TRBD1 on 5 matching bases. Trimming left V 0 bases short and J 0 bases short, with 14 bases between. This CDR3 has 17 amino acids. CDR1 LGHDT and CDR2 YNNKEL come from the germline V gene (reference sequence). CDR3 nucleotides: TGTGCCAGCAGCCAAGATCTTAGGGGCTCGGCTAACTATGGCTACACCTTC. It translates to CASSQDLRGSANYGYTF.

V is TRBV19 and J is TRBJ2-7; a possible D gene is TRBD2 (6 bases). With 6 bases removed from V and 0 bases from J, the gap between germline ends came to 9 bases. CDR1 is LNHDA, CDR2 SQIVND, per germline (reference sequence). The length of the CDR3 is 13 residues. The CDR3 nucleotides read TGTGCCAGTAGGCGGAGGGACTCCTACGAGCAGTACTTC. Translation: CASRRRDSYEQYF.

The chain carries TRBV18 and TRBJ1-5; TRBD1 might be the D (5 bases). This CDR3 has 14 residues. In germline, CDR1 is KGHSH, CDR2 LQKENI. Trimming left V 4 bases short and J 6 bases short, with 13 bases between. CDR3 nucleotides: TGTGCCAGCTCACGGCAGGGAGGGTTTCAGCCCCAGCATTTT. This sequence encodes CASSRQGGFQPQHF. Together with reference TRBV18 and TRBJ1-5, the CDR3 gives the full variable domain: NAGVMQNPRHLVRRRGQEARLRCSPMKGHSHVYWYRQLPEEGLKFMVYLQKENIIDESGMPKERFSAEFPKEGPSILRIQQVVRGDSAAYFCASSRQGGFQPQHFGDGTRLSIL.

The chain uses TRBV10-3 and TRBJ2-5, with D uncertain. This CDR3 spans 12 amino acids. V gave up 10 bases and J gave up 5 bases, with 14 bases separating them. Germline V gives CDR1 ENHRY, CDR2 SYGVKD. The CDR3 is CATTGRGETQYF. For the CDR3, the DNA is TGTGCCACCACGGGTCGTGGGGAGACCCAGTACTTC.